This TCR beta chain comes out of a study of T cells in Graves' hyperthyroidism and ophthalmopathy. Study results and limitations: Blood shared most expanded thyroid clonotypes above 0.001. Model-based prediction identified ophthalmopathy a median 6.5 months prior to its onset.

Graves' hyperthyroidism was deemed stable given no ophthalmopathy progression within 18 months. Fresh 10 ml peripheral blood yielded PBMCs. Authors of the study amplified TCR beta CDR3 regions from RNA transcripts. TCR CDR3 underwent first-round RT-PCR with the HTBI primer set. TCRdb analysed the multiplex PCR reads with MiXCR anew, one entry per CDR3 protein. The profile shows about 350,000 distinct CDR3 sequences, about 14% of them singletons. From germline, CDR1 is MNHNS and CDR2 SASEGT. The CDR3 runs 15 residues. Ten or more counts support this clonotype. Its antigen is unknown. One junction end disagrees with the germline gene, perhaps due to a read error.

Sample: blood. This chain joins TRBV6-1 and TRBJ2-4; D could derive from TRBD1 or TRBD2 (5 bases each). The clonotype originates from a woman under 40 with Graves' hyperthyroidism. The CDR3 DNA reads as TGTGCCAGCAGCGAAGACCGGGACCGAGAAAACATTCAGTACTTC. This encodes CASSEDRDRENIQYF.